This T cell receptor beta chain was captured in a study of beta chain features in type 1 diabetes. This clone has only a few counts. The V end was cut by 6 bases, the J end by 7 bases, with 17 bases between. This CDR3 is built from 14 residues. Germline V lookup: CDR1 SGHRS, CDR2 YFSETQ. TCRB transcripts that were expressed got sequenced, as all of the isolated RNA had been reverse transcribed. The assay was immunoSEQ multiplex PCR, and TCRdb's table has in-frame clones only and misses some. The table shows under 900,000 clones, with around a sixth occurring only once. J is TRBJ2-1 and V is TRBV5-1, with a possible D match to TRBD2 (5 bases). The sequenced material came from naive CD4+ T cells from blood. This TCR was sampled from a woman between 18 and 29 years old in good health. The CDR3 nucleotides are TGCGCCAGCAACTACGACGGGGTTAGGAATGAGCAGTTCTTC. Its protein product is CASNYDGVRNEQFF.